These 27 T cell receptor beta chains share one sample of origin, sequenced in a study of cytomegalovirus exposure and HLA in healthy donors. Primers: 60 Vbeta forward and 13 Jbeta reverse. Sequencing used immunoSEQ multiplex PCR; TCRdb keeps in-frame clones, though not all of them. The sample holds over 55,000 clones, about 67% seen once. Sequences were obtained from PBMCs. All receptors come from a man in his forties in good health and CMV-seropositive.

The CDR3 reads CASSQDPAQGEQYF. For the CDR3, the DNA is TGCGCCAGCAGCCAAGATCCAGCCCAGGGGGAGCAGTACTTC. The rearrangement uses TRBV4-1 and TRBJ2-7, with D possibly matching TRBD1 (6 bases). V lost 0 bases and J lost 7, with 13 bases in between. Germline loops: CDR1 MGHRA, CDR2 YSYEKL. CDR3 length equals 14 residues.

The chain is built from TRBV29-1 and TRBJ1-1; TRBD1 aligns across 7 bases. The J segment lost 0 bases and the V segment lost 7 bases, leaving 8 bases of the junction unmatched. From germline, CDR1 is SQVTM and CDR2 ANQGSEA. The CDR3 runs 14 residues. The CDR3 nucleotides read TGCAGCGCCGGTCGCGGGACAGTGAACACTGAAGCTTTCTTT. Residues: CSAGRGTVNTEAFF.

This clone was counted only a few times. This chain connects TRBV6-5 to TRBJ2-5; maybe TRBD1 (5 bases). V was pared by 4 bases and J by 4 bases, with 16 bases between. The CDR3 covers 15 residues. The V gene's germline CDR1 is MNHEY and CDR2 SVGAGI. The CDR3 spells CASSSHQGVVETQYF. CDR3 sequence (DNA): TGTGCCAGCAGTTCCCACCAGGGCGTGGTAGAGACCCAGTACTTC.

This clone is a singleton in its sample. The rearrangement links TRBV7-8 to TRBJ1-2, with 8 bases aligning to TRBD1. From germline, CDR1 is SGHVS and CDR2 FQNEAQ. The CDR3 has 13 amino acids. Unmatched junction bases numbered 5, after V lost 3 bases and J lost 8 bases. The CDR3 DNA reads TGTGCCAGCAGCTTCCGGACAGGGCTAGGCTACACCTTC. This encodes CASSFRTGLGYTF.

The chain carries TRBV28 and TRBJ1-2; 7 bases agree with TRBD1. The CDR3 has 12 amino acids. The V gene's germline CDR1 is MDHEN and CDR2 SYDVKM. The V segment lost 6 bases and the J segment 4 bases; nucleotides outside the gene matches: 2. The CDR3 DNA reads as TGTGCCAGCAGGCCAGGGGGCTATGGCTACACCTTC. It is translated as CASRPGGYGYTF.

The chain combines TRBV5-8 with TRBJ2-1, with 14 bases lining up with TRBD2. This CDR3 comprises 19 residues. Per the germline V gene, CDR1 is SGHTS and CDR2 is YDEGEE. After removal of 3 bases from V and 4 bases from J, the junction contained 12 bases not matched to a gene. This CDR3 is CASSSMGLAGEGGYNEQFF. The CDR3 DNA follows: TGTGCCAGCAGCTCGATGGGACTAGCGGGAGAGGGAGGGTACAATGAGCAGTTCTTC.

This clone was counted many times. The V call is TRBV27, the J call TRBJ2-1; 7 nucleotides line up with TRBD1. Germline trimming cut 4 bases from V and 4 bases from J; bases unmatched to any gene: 7. The germline gives CDR1 MNHEY, CDR2 SMNVEV (reference sequence). The CDR3 is 15 amino acids. CDR3 sequence reads: CASSSGQIRYNEQFF. For the CDR3, the DNA is TGTGCCAGCAGTTCGGGACAGATTCGTTACAATGAGCAGTTCTTC.

DNA for the CDR3: TGTGCCAGCAGTTTATTACTAGCGGGAGCAGATACGCAGTATTTT. This codes for CASSLLLAGADTQYF. V gene TRBV27 combines with J gene TRBJ2-3, with 11 bases identical to TRBD2. Germline trimming cut 1 base from V and 4 bases from J; bases unmatched to any gene: 1. The CDR3 totals 15 residues. CDR1 and CDR2 from the germline V gene are MNHEY and SMNVEV (reference sequence).

CDR3 nucleotide sequence: TGTGCCAGCAGCTCCTTCAGTGTCGAGCAGTACTTC. Protein sequence: CASSSFSVEQYF. The rearrangement uses TRBV6-6 and TRBJ2-7; no reliable D call. This CDR3 contains 12 residues. CDR1 and CDR2 (germline): MNHNY, SVGAGI (reference sequence). V lost 6 bases, J lost 6 bases, and 12 bases lay in between.

The genes are TRBV28 and TRBJ2-7; D is possibly TRBD2 (6 bases). Germline V gene lookup returns CDR1 MDHEN and CDR2 SYDVKM. V dropped 5 bases and J dropped 3 bases, with 23 bases sitting between them. The CDR3 consists of 17 residues. CDR3 protein: CASSIPLAGSTSYEQYF. The CDR3 region has the DNA TGTGCCAGCAGTATACCGCTGGCGGGGTCCACGAGCTACGAGCAGTACTTC.

The rearrangement links TRBV10-2 to TRBJ1-1; D gene unclear. The CDR3 is 11 residues long. With 6 bases removed from V and 10 bases from J, the gap between germline ends came to 12 bases. Germline V gene sequence: CDR1 WSHSY, CDR2 SAAADI. CDR3 DNA: TGCGCCAGCAGGCAGTGGCGGGGAGCTTTCTTT. Amino acids: CASRQWRGAFF.

This sequence joins TRBV7-9 and TRBJ1-2; weak D call: TRBD1 (5 bases). This CDR3 spans 14 amino acids. CDR1 is SEHNR and CDR2 is FQNEAQ in the germline V gene (reference sequence). The germline V and J ends were trimmed by 0 bases and 4 bases, with 9 bases remaining between them. The CDR3 DNA is TGTGCCAGCAGCTTAGCGGGGGGGACCTATGGCTACACCTTC. Residues: CASSLAGGTYGYTF.

CDR3 coding DNA: TGTGCCAGCAGCCCTGGTCCGACAAATCAGCCCCAGCATTTT. Its protein product is CASSPGPTNQPQHF. V gene TRBV6-1 combines with J gene TRBJ1-5; D not resolved. V was shortened by 6 bases and J by 4 bases, with 13 bases between the two germline ends. CDR1 MNHNS and CDR2 SASEGT come from the germline V gene. There are 14 residues in the CDR3.

This clone has just one count. The genes are TRBV5-4 and TRBJ1-1; no clear D gene. The V gene lost 4 bases and the J gene lost 8 bases, with 18 bases spanning the gap. CDR1 is SGHNT, CDR2 YYREEE, per germline (reference sequence). This CDR3 is built from 14 residues. The chain's CDR3 is CASSVSQVIEEAFF. DNA of the CDR3: TGTGCCAGCAGCGTCTCCCAGGTAATTGAAGAAGCTTTCTTT.

The chain is built from TRBV5-4 and TRBJ1-1, with unresolved D. Between the trimmed V and J ends, which lost 4 bases and 3 bases, there was a span of 19 bases. The CDR3 length is 16 residues. Germline assignment: CDR1 SGHNT and CDR2 YYREEE (reference sequence). The CDR3 nucleotides are TGTGCCAGCAGCAAAGTCCAGGTGTACGTAGACACTGAAGCTTTCTTT. Protein: CASSKVQVYVDTEAFF.

The chain carries TRBV21-1 and TRBJ1-1. TRBV21-1 corresponds to a pseudogene. The CDR3 runs 17 residues. As DNA, the CDR3 is TGTGCCAGCAGTCACACCCCAGGGACTAAGGTGAACACTGAAGCTTTCTTT. It yields the protein CASSHTPGTKVNTEAFF.

The CDR3 region is CAWTQGRTGELFF. CDR3 bases: TGTGCCTGGACTCAGGGCCGGACCGGGGAGCTGTTTTTT. The chain has TRBV30 and TRBJ2-2, with D maybe TRBD1 (5 bases). V was pared by 4 bases and J by 5 bases, with 11 bases between. From germline, CDR1 is GTSNPN and CDR2 SVGIG (reference sequence). The CDR3 totals 13 residues. The full variable domain, with the rest looked up from reference TRBV30 and TRBJ2-2, is SQTIHQWPATLVQPVGSPLSLECTVEGTSNPNLYWYRQAAGRGLQLLFYSVGIGQISSEVPQNLSASRPQDRQFILSSKKLLLSDSGFYLCAWTQGRTGELFFGEGSRLTVL.

This chain uses TRBV7-8 with TRBJ1-5; no clear D. The germline V gene has CDR1 SGHVS and CDR2 FQNEAQ. V shed 5 bases and J shed 14 bases, with 13 bases lying between them. The CDR3 is 11 amino acids. The CDR3 loop is CASSNRGVEHF. CDR3 nucleotides: TGTGCCAGCAGCAACCGGGGAGTTGAGCATTTT.

The rearrangement joins TRBV4-3 to TRBJ1-6; 7 bases are a match to TRBD1. The V and J ends lost 4 bases and 12 bases, in that order; junction bases with no gene match: 15. This CDR3 region has 16 residues. Germline loops: CDR1 LGHNA, CDR2 YSLEER. The CDR3 region is CASSPTDRASSGPLHF. CDR3 in DNA: TGCGCCAGCAGCCCGACCGACAGGGCTTCGAGTGGACCCCTCCACTTT.

This chain uses TRBV7-8 with TRBJ1-4; 10 bases fit TRBD1. This CDR3 has 15 amino acids. CDR1 is SGHVS, CDR2 FQNEAQ, per germline. V shed 4 bases and J 11 bases; nucleotides not matched to a gene: 10. CDR3 sequence: CASSSTPGQGRKLFF. CDR3 bases: TGTGCCAGCAGCTCCACACCGGGACAGGGGAGGAAACTGTTTTTT.

This clone was recorded once. The chain carries TRBV5-6 and TRBJ2-1, with 12 nucleotides matching TRBD2. This CDR3 comprises 18 residues. The V gene end was trimmed by 4 bases and the J gene end by 0 bases; junction bases not matched to a gene: 8. The germline gives CDR1 SGHDT, CDR2 YYEEEE. The chain's CDR3 is CASSPGTSGFPSYNEQFF. The CDR3 DNA sequence: TGTGCCAGCAGCCCCGGGACTAGCGGGTTCCCCTCCTACAATGAGCAGTTCTTC. Using reference TRBV5-6 and TRBJ2-1 for the parts outside the CDR3, the full variable domain is DAGVTQSPTHLIKTRGQQVTLRCSPKSGHDTVSWYQQALGQGPQFIFQYYEEEERQRGNFPDRFSGHQFPNYSSELNVNALLLGDSALYLCASSPGTSGFPSYNEQFFGPGTRLTVL.

V and J are TRBV27 and TRBJ1-5; TRBD1 might be the D (5 bases). The germline gives CDR1 MNHEY, CDR2 SMNVEV (reference sequence). Deletions cut 4 bases from V and 4 bases from J, with 11 bases between. The CDR3 length is 14 residues. The CDR3, as DNA: TGTGCCAGCAGTTCGTCTACAGGTAATCAGCCCCAGCATTTT. It is translated as CASSSSTGNQPQHF.

The chain has TRBV15 and TRBJ1-5; TRBD1 agrees at 7 bases. After removal of 7 bases from V and 2 bases from J, the junction contained 5 bases not matched to a gene. CDR1 LNHNV and CDR2 YYDKDF come from the germline V gene (reference sequence). The CDR3 sequence is 14 residues long. The CDR3 protein is CATTDRVGNQPQHF. CDR3 coding DNA: TGTGCCACCACCGACAGGGTCGGCAATCAGCCCCAGCATTTT.

The chain uses TRBV6-1 and TRBJ2-5, with D perhaps TRBD1 (5 bases). The CDR3 is made up of 13 amino acids. Trimming pared 5 bases from V and 2 bases from J, leaving 9 bases between. Germline V gene data show CDR1 as MNHNS and CDR2 as SASEGT. The CDR3 loop reads CASSWAGQETQYF. The CDR3 coding sequence is TGTGCCAGCAGTTGGGCAGGGCAAGAGACCCAGTACTTC.

V usage is TRBV7-2 and J usage is TRBJ2-7; 7 positions agree with TRBD1. J lost 3 bases, V lost 0 bases, and 5 bases had no gene match. Germline values: CDR1 SGHTA, CDR2 FQGNSA. The length of the CDR3 is 15 residues. CDR3 DNA sequence: TGTGCCAGCAGCTTAGCGCCTACAGGGGACTACGAGCAGTACTTC. Amino acid sequence: CASSLAPTGDYEQYF.

The chain is built from TRBV11-2 and TRBJ2-7; unclear D gene. The V and J ends lost 0 bases and 6 bases respectively, with 12 bases between them. CDR1 and CDR2 (germline): SGHAT, FQNNGV. The CDR3 consists of 14 residues. The CDR3 DNA reads as TGTGCCAGCAGCTTAGAACCGGGTACGGGCGAGCAGTACTTC. It encodes CASSLEPGTGEQYF.

The chain recombines TRBV7-9 with TRBJ2-4; 8 bases agree with TRBD1. After removal of 5 bases from V and 5 bases from J, the junction contained 5 bases not matched to a gene. Germline CDR1 SEHNR, CDR2 FQNEAQ (reference sequence). CDR3 length equals 14 residues. This chain's CDR3 is CASSPGQGQNIQYF. For the CDR3, the DNA is TGTGCCAGCAGCCCTGGACAGGGCCAAAACATTCAGTACTTC. The whole variable domain, filled in from reference TRBV7-9 and TRBJ2-4, reads DTGVSQNPRHKITKRGQNVTFRCDPISEHNRLYWYRQTLGQGPEFLTYFQNEAQLEKSRLLSDRFSAERPKGSFSTLEIQRTEQGDSAMYLCASSPGQGQNIQYFGAGTRLSVL.